Listed below are T cell receptor beta chains from one sample, sequenced in a study of naive and memory T cell subsets. MiXCR, applied by TCRdb to the UMI-ligation and nested PCR reads, yields one record per CDR3 protein. The sample yields around 140,000 distinct CDR3 sequences, 22% seen once. The sample taken for sequencing was naive CD4+ T cells from blood. The receptors derive from a human donor in good health. Both conserved end residues are part of each CDR3. D genes are given only for firm matches. Clone size is not always given. Where it is, it says once, few, many or a class for expanded clones.

cdr3_nt: TGTGCCAGCAGTTACCGGACTACCCAAGAGACCCAGTACTTC
cdr3_aa: CASSYRTTQETQYF
d_call: -
j_call: TRBJ2-5
v_call: TRBV6-5
clone_size: -

cdr3_nt: TGTGCCAGCAGCCAAGCCCAGGGGAGCGAGACCCAGTACTTC
cdr3_aa: CASSQAQGSETQYF
d_call: -
j_call: TRBJ2-5
v_call: TRBV3-1
clone_size: few

cdr3_nt: TGCAGTGCTAGAGATCCGGATAGCCCCACCTACGAGCAGTACTTC
cdr3_aa: CSARDPDSPTYEQYF
d_call: -
j_call: TRBJ2-7
v_call: TRBV20-1
clone_size: few

cdr3_nt: TGTGCCAGCAGCCCCGGACAGCCATGGACCCAGTACTTC
cdr3_aa: CASSPGQPWTQYF
d_call: -
j_call: TRBJ2-5
v_call: TRBV3-1
clone_size: -

cdr3_nt: TGTGCCAGCAGCTTAAGGTCGCAGGGCGGACAAGAGACCCAGTACTTC
cdr3_aa: CASSLRSQGGQETQYF
d_call: -
j_call: TRBJ2-5
v_call: TRBV7-2
clone_size: many

cdr3_nt: TGTGCCAGCAGCCAAGATCCAGGCACGGAAGAGACCCAGTACTTC
cdr3_aa: CASSQDPGTEETQYF
d_call: -
j_call: TRBJ2-5
v_call: TRBV3-1
clone_size: -

cdr3_nt: TGTGCCAGCAGCTTGAGGTTCTTAACTTCCTACAATGAGCAGTTCTTC
cdr3_aa: CASSLRFLTSYNEQFF
d_call: -
j_call: TRBJ2-1
v_call: TRBV5-6
clone_size: -

cdr3_nt: TGTGCCAGCAGACCTTCAGGATCATACGAGCAGTACTTC
cdr3_aa: CASRPSGSYEQYF
d_call: -
j_call: TRBJ2-7
v_call: TRBV6-2/TRBV6-3
clone_size: -

cdr3_nt: TGTGCCAGCAGCCAACTAGCGGGACAAGAGACCCAGTACTTC
cdr3_aa: CASSQLAGQETQYF
d_call: TRBD2
j_call: TRBJ2-5
v_call: TRBV3-1
clone_size: -

cdr3_nt: TGCAGCGTTGAAACTAGCGGGATTCTCGAGCAGTACTTC
cdr3_aa: CSVETSGILEQYF
d_call: TRBD2
j_call: TRBJ2-7
v_call: TRBV29-1
clone_size: many

cdr3_nt: TGCGCCAGCAGCCAAGACGGACTAGCGGGAGTATACAATGAGCAGTTCTTC
cdr3_aa: CASSQDGLAGVYNEQFF
d_call: TRBD2
j_call: TRBJ2-1
v_call: TRBV4-1
clone_size: many

cdr3_nt: TGTGCCAGCAGACCCACAGGGGAGACCCAGTACTTC
cdr3_aa: CASRPTGETQYF
d_call: -
j_call: TRBJ2-5
v_call: TRBV2
clone_size: few

cdr3_nt: TGTGCCAGCAATCTTCCCGACAGCAGCAATCAGCCCCAGCATTTT
cdr3_aa: CASNLPDSSNQPQHF
d_call: -
j_call: TRBJ1-5
v_call: TRBV28
clone_size: -

cdr3_nt: TGCGCCAGCAGCCCGGACAGGGGGCGAGACAATGAGCAGTTCTTC
cdr3_aa: CASSPDRGRDNEQFF
d_call: TRBD1
j_call: TRBJ2-1
v_call: TRBV5-1
clone_size: many

cdr3_nt: TGCAGTGCTAGAGATCTAGCGGGAGAGATCTACGAGCAGTACTTC
cdr3_aa: CSARDLAGEIYEQYF
d_call: TRBD2
j_call: TRBJ2-7
v_call: TRBV20-1
clone_size: -

cdr3_nt: TGTGCCAGCAGCCACTTGGCGACGGGAGGTTCCATTCAGTACTTC
cdr3_aa: CASSHLATGGSIQYF
d_call: TRBD2
j_call: TRBJ2-4
v_call: TRBV3-1
clone_size: few

cdr3_nt: TGTGCCAGCACCATGGTGGGAGAGCAGTACTTC
cdr3_aa: CASTMVGEQYF
d_call: -
j_call: TRBJ2-7
v_call: TRBV6-2/TRBV6-3
clone_size: few

cdr3_nt: TGCAGCGTTCTTCAGGGGGTTGCGTCCTACAATGAGCAGTTCTTC
cdr3_aa: CSVLQGVASYNEQFF
d_call: TRBD1
j_call: TRBJ2-1
v_call: TRBV29-1
clone_size: few

cdr3_nt: TGTGCCAGCAGCGTAGAGGGCACCCGCTCTGGAAACACCATATATTTT
cdr3_aa: CASSVEGTRSGNTIYF
d_call: -
j_call: TRBJ1-3
v_call: TRBV9
clone_size: -

cdr3_nt: TGCAGTGCTAGAGAAGCGACAGGGTACACCTCTGGAAACACCATATATTTT
cdr3_aa: CSAREATGYTSGNTIYF
d_call: TRBD1
j_call: TRBJ1-3
v_call: TRBV20-1
clone_size: few

cdr3_nt: TGCAGCGTTGACGGGACAGGAGACACTAGCACAGATACGCAGTATTTT
cdr3_aa: CSVDGTGDTSTDTQYF
d_call: TRBD1
j_call: TRBJ2-3
v_call: TRBV29-1
clone_size: -

cdr3_nt: TGCGCCAGCAGCTTGGGGCGCGATGAGCAGTTCTTC
cdr3_aa: CASSLGRDEQFF
d_call: -
j_call: TRBJ2-1
v_call: TRBV5-1
clone_size: many

cdr3_nt: TGTGCCAGCAGCTTACTGGGTGTGGCTGAAGCTTTCTTT
cdr3_aa: CASSLLGVAEAFF
d_call: -
j_call: TRBJ1-1
v_call: TRBV7-3
clone_size: -

cdr3_nt: TGTGCCAGCACGACAGGGGTCGACGAGCAGTACTTC
cdr3_aa: CASTTGVDEQYF
d_call: TRBD1
j_call: TRBJ2-7
v_call: TRBV6-5
clone_size: many

cdr3_nt: TGTGCCAGCAGCTCTAGACAGGGGCTCTACGAGCAGTACTTC
cdr3_aa: CASSSRQGLYEQYF
d_call: TRBD1
j_call: TRBJ2-7
v_call: TRBV7-2
clone_size: -

cdr3_nt: TGTGCCATCAGAGAGCTCAATGAGCAGTTCTTC
cdr3_aa: CAIRELNEQFF
d_call: -
j_call: TRBJ2-1
v_call: TRBV10-3
clone_size: few

cdr3_nt: TGTGCCAGCAGCTTGGCCGGTGCGGTTAACACTGAAGCTTTCTTT
cdr3_aa: CASSLAGAVNTEAFF
d_call: -
j_call: TRBJ1-1
v_call: TRBV5-5
clone_size: -

cdr3_nt: TGTGCCAGCAGCTTACGGGACAGAGGAGAAAAACTGTTTTTT
cdr3_aa: CASSLRDRGEKLFF
d_call: TRBD1
j_call: TRBJ1-4
v_call: TRBV9
clone_size: -

cdr3_nt: TGTGCCAGCAGTTACGCCGGGACACACAACACCGGGGAGCTGTTTTTT
cdr3_aa: CASSYAGTHNTGELFF
d_call: -
j_call: TRBJ2-2
v_call: TRBV6-5
clone_size: -

cdr3_nt: TGTGCCAGCAGCTTAGGGAGGGGCCGACGGATGAACACTGAAGCTTTCTTT
cdr3_aa: CASSLGRGRRMNTEAFF
d_call: -
j_call: TRBJ1-1
v_call: TRBV11-2
clone_size: -

cdr3_nt: TGTGCCAGCAGCTCCGGACAGGGGAATTCACCCCTCCACTTT
cdr3_aa: CASSSGQGNSPLHF
d_call: TRBD1
j_call: TRBJ1-6
v_call: TRBV3-1
clone_size: -

cdr3_nt: TGTGCCAGCAGGCGGACAGGGGCCAACTATGGCTACACCTTC
cdr3_aa: CASRRTGANYGYTF
d_call: TRBD1
j_call: TRBJ1-2
v_call: TRBV6-6
clone_size: few

cdr3_nt: TGCGCCAGCAGCGCGGGACCCCCGGCCCTCGAGCAGTACTTC
cdr3_aa: CASSAGPPALEQYF
d_call: -
j_call: TRBJ2-7
v_call: TRBV5-1
clone_size: -

cdr3_nt: TGTGCCAGCCAGCGCCACAGCGCAGATACGCAGTATTTT
cdr3_aa: CASQRHSADTQYF
d_call: -
j_call: TRBJ2-3
v_call: TRBV25-1
clone_size: -

cdr3_nt: TGTGCCACCAGCAGACTCAGCAGGACTAGCGGAAACAATGAGCAGTTCTTC
cdr3_aa: CATSRLSRTSGNNEQFF
d_call: TRBD2
j_call: TRBJ2-1
v_call: TRBV15
clone_size: -

cdr3_nt: TGTGCCAGCAGCCTTCGCGGGGGGGTAGAGCAGTACTTC
cdr3_aa: CASSLRGGVEQYF
d_call: TRBD2
j_call: TRBJ2-7
v_call: TRBV5-4
clone_size: few

cdr3_nt: TGCAGCGTTGGCGTCAGGGTGGGAGGGACTGAAGCTTTCTTT
cdr3_aa: CSVGVRVGGTEAFF
d_call: -
j_call: TRBJ1-1
v_call: TRBV29-1
clone_size: -

cdr3_nt: TGTGCCAGCAGTGAACCGGGACGCGGCACTGAAGCTTTCTTT
cdr3_aa: CASSEPGRGTEAFF
d_call: -
j_call: TRBJ1-1
v_call: TRBV25-1
clone_size: -

cdr3_nt: TGCAGTGCCACCAGACTCCCCCGGGAGCAGTACTTC
cdr3_aa: CSATRLPREQYF
d_call: -
j_call: TRBJ2-7
v_call: TRBV20-1
clone_size: -

cdr3_nt: TGTGCCAGCAGGCCCGACTTTTTTGAGCAGTTCTTC
cdr3_aa: CASRPDFFEQFF
d_call: -
j_call: TRBJ2-1
v_call: TRBV6-2/TRBV6-3
clone_size: many

cdr3_nt: TGCAGTGCTGCCGGGACTAGTTCCTACAATGAGCAGTTCTTC
cdr3_aa: CSAAGTSSYNEQFF
d_call: TRBD2
j_call: TRBJ2-1
v_call: TRBV20-1
clone_size: many

cdr3_nt: TGTGCCAGCAGCTTATCACAGGGAGTTACTGAAGCTTTCTTT
cdr3_aa: CASSLSQGVTEAFF
d_call: -
j_call: TRBJ1-1
v_call: TRBV7-3
clone_size: few

cdr3_nt: TGTGCCAGCAGCGTACGGACTAACCTCACCGCCCTTAGCAATCAGCCCCAGCATTTT
cdr3_aa: CASSVRTNLTALSNQPQHF
d_call: -
j_call: TRBJ1-5
v_call: TRBV9
clone_size: -

cdr3_nt: TGTGCCAGCAGTTTATGGGCAGCCATGGATACGCAGTATTTT
cdr3_aa: CASSLWAAMDTQYF
d_call: -
j_call: TRBJ2-3
v_call: TRBV27
clone_size: few

cdr3_nt: TGTGCCAGCAGTTGGGACAGGAGTAGCTCCGGCTACACCTTC
cdr3_aa: CASSWDRSSSGYTF
d_call: TRBD1
j_call: TRBJ1-2
v_call: TRBV6-5
clone_size: -

cdr3_nt: TGTGCCAGCAGCCACCCCGCAGAAGCTTTCTTT
cdr3_aa: CASSHPAEAFF
d_call: -
j_call: TRBJ1-1
v_call: TRBV21-1
clone_size: -

cdr3_nt: TGTGCCAGCAGCGAGGGACCCGGGGACACTGAAGCTTTCTTT
cdr3_aa: CASSEGPGDTEAFF
d_call: -
j_call: TRBJ1-1
v_call: TRBV9
clone_size: -

cdr3_nt: TGTGCCAGTAATGACGACAGGGTAAATCAGCCCCAGCATTTT
cdr3_aa: CASNDDRVNQPQHF
d_call: TRBD1
j_call: TRBJ1-5
v_call: TRBV19
clone_size: -